This TCR beta chain was profiled in a study of blood T cell repertoires in COVID-19. Whole-study context: The United States, Italy and Spain supplied acute and convalescent COVID-19 samples. From T cells, B-cell-depleted T cells, or PBMCs came the material, which was cDNA or gDNA.

This CDR3 contains 12 residues. Germline values: CDR1 LNHDA, CDR2 SQIVND (reference sequence). V lost 7 bases and J lost 4, with 10 bases in between. Per the original data handling: The authors estimated nucleated cell counts from reference gene primer amplification. Only in-frame clones appear in the TCRdb table, and some are missing; sequencing was by immunoSEQ multiplex PCR. V and J calls and clone size are given by that table; D and trimming were obtained from the DNA. Among approximately 300,000 clones listed, 87% were seen once. The clonotype was recovered from a man aged 18 to 30 with active or convalescent COVID-19. Source material: peripheral blood. J is TRBJ1-2 and V is TRBV19; D is perhaps TRBD1 (5 bases). The CDR3 spells CASTTAFYGYTF. CDR3 sequence (DNA): TGTGCCAGTACGACAGCGTTCTATGGCTACACCTTC.